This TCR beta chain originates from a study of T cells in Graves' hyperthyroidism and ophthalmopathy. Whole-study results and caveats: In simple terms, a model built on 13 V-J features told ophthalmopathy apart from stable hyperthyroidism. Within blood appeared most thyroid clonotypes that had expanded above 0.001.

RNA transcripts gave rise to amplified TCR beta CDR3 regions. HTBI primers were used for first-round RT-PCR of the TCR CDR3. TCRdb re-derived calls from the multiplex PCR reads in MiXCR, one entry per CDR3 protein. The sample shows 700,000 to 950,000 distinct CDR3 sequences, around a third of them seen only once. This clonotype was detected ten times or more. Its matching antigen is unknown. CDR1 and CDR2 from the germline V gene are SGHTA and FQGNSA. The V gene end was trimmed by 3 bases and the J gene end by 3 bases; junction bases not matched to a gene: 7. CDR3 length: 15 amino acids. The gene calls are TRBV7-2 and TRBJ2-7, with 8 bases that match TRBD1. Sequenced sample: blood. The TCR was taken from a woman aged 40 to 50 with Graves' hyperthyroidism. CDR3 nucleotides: TGTGCCAGCAGCTTCGTTGGTACAGGGGGCTACGAGCAGTACTTC. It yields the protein CASSFVGTGGYEQYF. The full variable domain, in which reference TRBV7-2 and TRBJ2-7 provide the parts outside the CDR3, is GAGVSQSPSNKVTEKGKDVELRCDPISGHTALYWYRQSLGQGLEFLIYFQGNSAPDKSGLPSDRFSAERTGGSVSTLTIQRTQQEDSAVYLCASSFVGTGGYEQYFGPGTRLTVT.